Listed below are T cell receptor beta chains from one sample, sequenced in a study of blood T cell repertoires in COVID-19. Sequenced by immunoSEQ multiplex PCR; TCRdb stores in-frame clones only, minus some. The sample has about 310,000 clones, around nine tenths seen once. Sequencing was performed on PBMCs or T cells enriched from blood (not recorded which). Every receptor here comes from a woman between 40 and 55 years old who had recovered from COVID-19. Each CDR3 is given with its conserved first and last residue. Fields, in order: V gene, D gene, clone size, J gene, CDR3 DNA, CDR3 protein. D genes are given only for firm matches. Clone size is shown for a subset of rows, as once, few, many or a class of expanded clone.

v_gene: TRBV4-3; d_gene: TRBD2; abundance: NA; j_gene: TRBJ2-4; CDR3nt: TGCGCCAGCAGCCAATTCCCCGGGACTAGCGGAGGGGGGGTTCAGTACTTC; CDR3aa: CASSQFPGTSGGGVQYF
v_gene: TRBV2; d_gene: TRBD2; abundance: NA; j_gene: TRBJ2-7; CDR3nt: TGTGCCAGCAGTTCCACGACTAGCGGGAGGGAGCAGTACTTC; CDR3aa: CASSSTTSGREQYF
v_gene: TRBV4-1; d_gene: NA; abundance: NA; j_gene: TRBJ2-7; CDR3nt: TGCGCCAGCAGCCAAGGATTAGCGCTCTACGAGCAGTACTTC; CDR3aa: CASSQGLALYEQYF
v_gene: TRBV2; d_gene: TRBD1; abundance: few; j_gene: TRBJ1-2; CDR3nt: TGTGCCAGCAGTCAGGGGGCCGACTATGGCTACACCTTC; CDR3aa: CASSQGADYGYTF
v_gene: TRBV28; d_gene: NA; abundance: NA; j_gene: TRBJ1-1; CDR3nt: TGTGCCAGCATCCTTCGGGGGGGGGCAGGTGAAGCTTTCTTT; CDR3aa: CASILRGGAGEAFF
v_gene: TRBV20-1; d_gene: NA; abundance: NA; j_gene: TRBJ1-4; CDR3nt: TGCAGTTCCCTAGTAAATGAAAAACTGTTTTTT; CDR3aa: CSSLVNEKLFF
v_gene: TRBV19; d_gene: TRBD2; abundance: NA; j_gene: TRBJ2-3; CDR3nt: TGTGCCAGTAGTATTAACGGGAGGGCCCGGCTCCTAGATACGCAGTATTTT; CDR3aa: CASSINGRARLLDTQYF
v_gene: TRBV18; d_gene: NA; abundance: NA; j_gene: TRBJ1-1; CDR3nt: TGTGCCAGCTCACCACCGGCGGGGAGGGCTGAAGCTTTCTTT; CDR3aa: CASSPPAGRAEAFF
v_gene: TRBV18; d_gene: TRBD2; abundance: once; j_gene: TRBJ2-1; CDR3nt: TGTGCCAGCTCACCTCACCGTCCTGATCTCGGGACTAGCGGGGGCCCTACTCAGAATGAGCAGTTCTTC; CDR3aa: CASSPHRPDLGTSGGPTQNEQFF
v_gene: TRBV19; d_gene: NA; abundance: NA; j_gene: TRBJ2-7; CDR3nt: TGTGCCAGTAGTACCCAGGGAATGGGCTACGAGCAGTACTTC; CDR3aa: CASSTQGMGYEQYF
v_gene: TRBV5-1; d_gene: TRBD2; abundance: NA; j_gene: TRBJ2-7; CDR3nt: TGCGCCAGCAGCTTGCTCGGGGGGAACTACGAGCAGTACTTC; CDR3aa: CASSLLGGNYEQYF
v_gene: TRBV12-3/TRBV12-4; d_gene: TRBD2; abundance: NA; j_gene: TRBJ2-7; CDR3nt: TGTGCCAGCAGTTTTCAACTAGCGGGAGGGCAGTACTTC; CDR3aa: CASSFQLAGGQYF
v_gene: TRBV4-3; d_gene: NA; abundance: NA; j_gene: TRBJ1-3; CDR3nt: TGCGCCAGCAGCCTTTCCCTCGGAGTTACTCGTGGAAACACCATATATTTT; CDR3aa: CASSLSLGVTRGNTIYF
v_gene: TRBV27; d_gene: NA; abundance: NA; j_gene: TRBJ1-2; CDR3nt: TGTGCCAGCGGGTTCATCGGAGGGGGGGGCGGCTACACCTTC; CDR3aa: CASGFIGGGGGYTF
v_gene: TRBV5-1; d_gene: NA; abundance: NA; j_gene: TRBJ1-1; CDR3nt: TGCGCCAGCAGCTTGGACAGGGCCCTGAACACTGAAGCTTTCTTT; CDR3aa: CASSLDRALNTEAFF
v_gene: TRBV6-5; d_gene: NA; abundance: NA; j_gene: TRBJ2-7; CDR3nt: TGTGCCAGCAGTTACTCGGGCTTCTACGAGCAGTACTTC; CDR3aa: CASSYSGFYEQYF
v_gene: TRBV12-3/TRBV12-4; d_gene: TRBD1; abundance: NA; j_gene: TRBJ1-5; CDR3nt: TGTGCCAGCAGACCAGGGGGTAATCAGCCCCAGCATTTT; CDR3aa: CASRPGGNQPQHF
v_gene: TRBV19; d_gene: NA; abundance: NA; j_gene: TRBJ2-7; CDR3nt: TGTGCCAGTAGTCCCCAGGGCCACGACTACGAGCAGTACTTC; CDR3aa: CASSPQGHDYEQYF
v_gene: TRBV5-1; d_gene: NA; abundance: once; j_gene: TRBJ1-1; CDR3nt: TGCGCCAGCAGCCCGGGTGGGGCAGGGGATGAAGCTTTCTTT; CDR3aa: CASSPGGAGDEAFF
v_gene: TRBV19; d_gene: NA; abundance: NA; j_gene: TRBJ2-5; CDR3nt: TGTGCCGCGGCCGAGACAGTACAAGAGACCCAGTACTTC; CDR3aa: CAAAETVQETQYF
v_gene: TRBV4-1; d_gene: TRBD2; abundance: NA; j_gene: TRBJ2-7; CDR3nt: TGCGCCAGCAGCCCGATTAGCGGGAGGTCGTACGAGCAGTACTTC; CDR3aa: CASSPISGRSYEQYF
v_gene: TRBV6-2/TRBV6-3; d_gene: TRBD1; abundance: NA; j_gene: TRBJ1-2; CDR3nt: TGTGCCAGCAGTTACCTTACAGGGGCGAACTATGGCTACACCTTC; CDR3aa: CASSYLTGANYGYTF
v_gene: TRBV30; d_gene: NA; abundance: NA; j_gene: TRBJ1-5; CDR3nt: TGTGCCTGGAGTCCTAGGGGGAGGGTAGGCAATCAGCCCCAGCATTTT; CDR3aa: CAWSPRGRVGNQPQHF
v_gene: TRBV5-6; d_gene: NA; abundance: once; j_gene: TRBJ2-7; CDR3nt: TGTGCCAGCAGCTTGGCGGTCAACTACGAGCAGTACTTC; CDR3aa: CASSLAVNYEQYF
v_gene: TRBV9; d_gene: NA; abundance: NA; j_gene: TRBJ1-1; CDR3nt: TGTGCCAGCAGCGTAGATCCCGGAGGGACTGAAGCTTTCTTT; CDR3aa: CASSVDPGGTEAFF
v_gene: TRBV10-3; d_gene: NA; abundance: NA; j_gene: TRBJ1-5; CDR3nt: TGTGCCATCAGTGGGTACAGAAATCAGCCCCAGCATTTT; CDR3aa: CAISGYRNQPQHF
v_gene: TRBV7-9; d_gene: NA; abundance: NA; j_gene: TRBJ2-7; CDR3nt: TGTGCCAGCAGCTTGGGGCCGGACGAGCAGTACTTC; CDR3aa: CASSLGPDEQYF
v_gene: TRBV13; d_gene: NA; abundance: NA; j_gene: TRBJ1-1; CDR3nt: TGTGCCAGCACCTCTACGCGGGGACTCGAGGAAGGAGGTGAAGCTTTCTTT; CDR3aa: CASTSTRGLEEGGEAFF
v_gene: TRBV15; d_gene: TRBD1; abundance: once; j_gene: TRBJ2-2; CDR3nt: TGTGCCACCAGCAGTAGACAGGGGTCCGGGGAGCTGTTTTTT; CDR3aa: CATSSRQGSGELFF
v_gene: TRBV30; d_gene: NA; abundance: NA; j_gene: TRBJ2-7; CDR3nt: TGTGCCTGGAGAAATAAGGGGGGGAGCGAGCAGTACTTC; CDR3aa: CAWRNKGGSEQYF
v_gene: TRBV7-2; d_gene: TRBD1; abundance: NA; j_gene: TRBJ2-7; CDR3nt: TGTGCCAGCAGCTTATCGGGCAGGGGGACCTACGAGCAGTACTTC; CDR3aa: CASSLSGRGTYEQYF